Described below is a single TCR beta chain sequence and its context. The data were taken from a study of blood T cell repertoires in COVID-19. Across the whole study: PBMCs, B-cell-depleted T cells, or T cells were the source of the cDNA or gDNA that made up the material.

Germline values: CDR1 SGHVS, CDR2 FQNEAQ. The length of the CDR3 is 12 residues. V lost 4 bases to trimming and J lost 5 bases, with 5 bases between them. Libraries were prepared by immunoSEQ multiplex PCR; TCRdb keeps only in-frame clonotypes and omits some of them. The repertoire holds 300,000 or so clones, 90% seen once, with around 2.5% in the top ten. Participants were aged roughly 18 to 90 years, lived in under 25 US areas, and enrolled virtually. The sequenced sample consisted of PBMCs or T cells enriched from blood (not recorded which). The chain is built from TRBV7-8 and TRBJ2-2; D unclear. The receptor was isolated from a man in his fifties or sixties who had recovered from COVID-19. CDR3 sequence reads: CASSYNTGELFF. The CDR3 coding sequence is TGTGCCAGCAGCTACAATACCGGGGAGCTGTTTTTT.